These T cell receptor beta chains were read from a single sample in a study of T-cell reconstitution after alpha-beta-depleted transplantation in children. TCRdb passed the PCR reads through MiXCR, listing each CDR3 protein once. Here the sample spans approximately 500,000 distinct CDR3 sequences, over 9.5% being singletons. The source material was PBMCs, sampled before TCRalphabeta/CD19-depleted stem cell transplant. The source of these receptors is a child aged 2-9 years with inherited bone marrow failure, due to receive a stem cell transplant. The CDR3 runs from the conserved cysteine through the conserved F or W. Fields, in order: V gene, clone size, J gene, D gene, CDR3 DNA, CDR3 protein. A D gene is named only where the DNA matches it firmly. The size of a clone is reported for some rows only, either as once, few or many, or as a class for expanded clones.

TRBV6-2/TRBV6-3	many	TRBJ2-2	.	TGTGCCAGCAGTCACCGCACCGGGGAGCTGTTTTTT	CASSHRTGELFF
TRBV10-3	many	TRBJ2-5	.	TGTGCCATCAGTGAGACTAGAACGGAGACCCAGTACTTC	CAISETRTETQYF
TRBV5-6	few	TRBJ2-7	.	TGTGCCAGCAGCTTGGATCCTTATGTCTACGAGCAGTACTTC	CASSLDPYVYEQYF
TRBV28	many	TRBJ2-1	.	TGTGCCAGCAGTCCTTATATGGAGCAGTTCTTC	CASSPYMEQFF
TRBV11-2	few	TRBJ2-6	.	TGTGCCAGCAGCTTAGAAAGACACCTCTCTGGGGCCAACGTCCTGACTTTC	CASSLERHLSGANVLTF
TRBV4-3	many	TRBJ2-1	.	TGCGCCAGCAGCCAAGTCGTGGGGGTCTTAGGCAATGAGCAGTTCTTC	CASSQVVGVLGNEQFF
TRBV29-1	many	TRBJ1-5	.	TGCAGCGTTGAAAGAGGGCACCAGCCCCAGCATTTT	CSVERGHQPQHF
TRBV20-1	many	TRBJ1-2	.	TGCAGTGCTAGAACCTCTTCCCGGACAGTTCTGGATGGCTACACCTTC	CSARTSSRTVLDGYTF
TRBV5-1	.	TRBJ2-1	TRBD2	TGCGCCAGCAGCTCTGGGACTAGCGGGTTAAGGTACAATGAGCAGTTCTTC	CASSSGTSGLRYNEQFF
TRBV12-3/TRBV12-4	many	TRBJ2-1	TRBD2	TGTGCCAGCACAACGACTAGCGGGAGCGCGAATGAGCAGTTCTTC	CASTTTSGSANEQFF
TRBV7-2	many	TRBJ2-5	TRBD2	TGTGCCAGCAGCTTAAGCCTAGCGGGAGACTGGCAAGAGACCCAGTACTTC	CASSLSLAGDWQETQYF
TRBV3-1	many	TRBJ2-7	.	TGTGCCAGCAGCAGAGGACACCCCGCCTCCTACGAGCAGTACTTC	CASSRGHPASYEQYF
TRBV20-1	many	TRBJ2-1	.	TGCAGTGCTAGCTTCGGCGCAGCGGAGAGAGAAGGTGAGCAGTTCTTC	CSASFGAAEREGEQFF
TRBV7-2	few	TRBJ2-1	.	TGTGCCAGCAGCTTATTTGTGCTCGCCCCGGGCGAAGTCTCCTACAATGAGCAGTTCTTC	CASSLFVLAPGEVSYNEQFF
TRBV28	many	TRBJ2-1	TRBD2	TGTGCCAGCAGTTATTGGGGCGGGAGGGTCTCCTACAATGAGCAGTTCTTC	CASSYWGGRVSYNEQFF
TRBV30	few	TRBJ2-1	.	TGTGCCTGGAGGGAGGGCCGAAGCTCCTACAATGAGCAGTTCTTC	CAWREGRSSYNEQFF
TRBV7-9	many	TRBJ2-3	.	TGTGCCAGCAAGCCCCGGAGCACAGATACGCAGTATTTT	CASKPRSTDTQYF
TRBV2	many	TRBJ2-2	TRBD1	TGTGCCAGCAGTCCAAGCCCCGGGACAGTCGGCACCGGGGAGCTGTTTTTT	CASSPSPGTVGTGELFF
TRBV7-9	many	TRBJ2-3	TRBD2	TGTGCCAGCAGCTTGACGGCGGGAGGCGCAGATACGCAGTATTTT	CASSLTAGGADTQYF
TRBV9	many	TRBJ2-7	.	TGTGCCAGCAGCCCTCGACATGGGCGTCTGTACTTC	CASSPRHGRLYF
TRBV7-2	many	TRBJ2-3	TRBD2	TGTGCCAGCAGCGATAGCCCTAGTTCACCTAGCGGGAGGGCCAGGGATACGCAGTATTTT	CASSDSPSSPSGRARDTQYF
TRBV29-1	many	TRBJ2-1	.	TGCAGCGTTGAAGTTAATTCCAATGAGCAGTTCTTC	CSVEVNSNEQFF
TRBV12-3/TRBV12-4	many	TRBJ1-2	.	TGTGCCAGCAGTCCAAGGGTTGCTGGCTACACCTTC	CASSPRVAGYTF
TRBV7-2	many	TRBJ2-5	TRBD1	TGTGCCAGCAGCCGACAACCCGGGACAGGGTATCTAGAGACCCAGTACTTC	CASSRQPGTGYLETQYF
TRBV5-6	.	TRBJ1-1	.	TGTGCCAGCAGCCCCCGGGACCGCAGGAACACTGAAGCTTTCTTT	CASSPRDRRNTEAFF
TRBV25-1	.	TRBJ2-7	.	TGTGCCAGCAGTGTGGGGACATATTACGAGCAGTACTTT	CASSVGTYYEQYF
TRBV18	many	TRBJ1-4	.	TGTGCCAGCTCACCACGGGGTACTAATGAAAAACTGTTTTTT	CASSPRGTNEKLFF
TRBV7-2	.	TRBJ1-1	.	TGTGCCAGCAGCCCGTGGGGGGGCGGGTTGGGCACTGAAGCTTTCTTT	CASSPWGGGLGTEAFF
TRBV11-2	.	TRBJ2-1	.	TGTGCCAGCAGCCAAGCCCCAGGGGAGGGAGGGCCTTGGAATGAGCAGTTCTTC	CASSQAPGEGGPWNEQFF